Listed here are 29 T cell receptor beta chains from one sample, sequenced in a study of T-cell memory formation after mild COVID-19. MiXCR, run by TCRdb on the 5' RACE reads, gives a single entry per CDR3 protein. The sample includes about 140,000 distinct CDR3 sequences, about 23% of them seen just once. The sample taken for sequencing was PBMCs or a T cell subset sorted from them (not recorded which). The receptors stem from an adult woman who had mild COVID-19 (a few samples of this study predate the infection). Cell type and time point are not known.

A few counts support this clonotype. The chain combines TRBV15 with TRBJ1-1; D ambiguous. Germline V CDR1 and CDR2: LNHNV, YYDKDF (reference sequence). The CDR3 is 14 residues long. The V gene lost 0 bases and the J gene lost 6 bases, with 11 bases spanning the gap. CDR3 loop: CATSRESWAAEAFF. CDR3 nucleotide sequence: TGTGCCACCAGCAGAGAATCGTGGGCCGCTGAAGCTTTCTTT.

This clonotype was seen more than once but under ten times. The chain has TRBV5-1 and TRBJ2-7; D gene uncertain. The CDR3 consists of 13 residues. Germline-derived CDR1 and CDR2 are SGHRS and YFSETQ. Trimming left V 4 bases short and J 3 bases short, with 11 bases between. This CDR3 is CASSPDQHYEQYF. CDR3 coding DNA: TGCGCCAGCAGCCCTGACCAGCACTACGAGCAGTACTTC.

The rearrangement links TRBV12-3 or TRBV12-4 to TRBJ2-7, with TRBD2 matching over 8 bases. V gave up 6 bases and J gave up 3 bases; unmatched junction bases: 10. The CDR3 extends over 15 amino acids. The CDR3 DNA reads TGTGCCAGCAGCTTTCCAAGCGGGGGAGGCTACGAGCAGTACTTC. This encodes CASSFPSGGGYEQYF.

The J gene is TRBJ2-1, the V gene TRBV12-3 or TRBV12-4; 8 bases fit TRBD2. There are 13 residues in the CDR3. The junction had 2 bases not matched to a gene; V was cut back by 1 base and J by 9 bases. The CDR3 DNA reads as TGTGCCAGCAGTTTAGTGGGGACTAGTGAGCAGTTCTTC. Protein product: CASSLVGTSEQFF.

The chain recombines TRBV6-1 with TRBJ2-6, with D unresolved. This CDR3 region has 14 residues. Per germline, CDR1 MNHNS and CDR2 SASEGT. V gave up 2 bases and J gave up 2 bases, with 4 bases separating them. The CDR3 sequence is CASSEFTGANVLTF. CDR3 DNA sequence: TGTGCCAGCAGTGAATTCACTGGGGCCAACGTCCTGACTTTC.

This clonotype was counted only a few times. V usage is TRBV7-8 and J usage is TRBJ1-1, with a tentative D call TRBD1 (5 bases). Germline CDR1 SGHVS, CDR2 FQNEAQ. With 8 bases removed from V and 0 bases from J, the gap between germline ends came to 16 bases. The CDR3 sequence is 15 residues long. CDR3 sequence reads: CASSRGGVLNTEAFF. The CDR3 DNA sequence: TGTGCCAGCTCTCGCGGGGGGGTCCTGAACACTGAAGCTTTCTTT.

The rearrangement links TRBV4-1 to TRBJ2-2; D possibly corresponds to TRBD2 (5 bases). Trimming left V 3 bases short and J 4 bases short, with 12 bases between. Germline loops: CDR1 MGHRA, CDR2 YSYEKL. The CDR3 contains 15 residues. The CDR3 nucleotides read TGCGCCAGCAGCCATCACGGGATCTTCACCGGGGAGCTGTTTTTT. Translated, it gives CASSHHGIFTGELFF.

In this sample, this clonotype turned up a few times. The chain links TRBV7-3 to TRBJ2-1; D may be TRBD2 (6 bases). The V gene lost 6 bases and the J gene lost 6 bases, with 12 bases spanning the gap. The CDR3 spans 13 residues. Germline CDR1 is SGHTA and CDR2 is FQGTGA. In DNA form, the CDR3 reads TGTGCCAGCAGTATGGGGACTCCCAATGAGCAGTTCTTC. Translation: CASSMGTPNEQFF.

This clonotype was found a few times. The chain combines TRBV6-5 with TRBJ2-1; 9 bases line up with TRBD2. The CDR3 totals 15 residues. Trimming at V came to 3 bases and at J to 5 bases, leaving 5 bases not matched to a gene. The V gene's germline CDR1 is MNHEY and CDR2 SVGAGI. Written as DNA, the CDR3 is TGTGCCAGCAGTTATAAGACTAGCGGTCACAATGAGCAGTTCTTC. This gives the protein CASSYKTSGHNEQFF.

This rearrangement joins TRBV12-3 or TRBV12-4 to TRBJ1-5; weak D call: TRBD1 (6 bases). Between the trimmed V and J ends, which lost 5 bases and 0 bases, there was a span of 17 bases. CDR3 length: 17 residues. CDR3 sequence reads: CASSVEQGTDSNQPQHF. For the CDR3, the DNA is TGTGCCAGCAGTGTAGAACAGGGTACCGATAGCAATCAGCCCCAGCATTTT.

The rearrangement joins TRBV20-1 to TRBJ2-5, with D maybe TRBD1 (6 bases). Germline lookup yields CDR1 DFQATT and CDR2 SNEGSKA (reference sequence). The CDR3 length is 13 residues. The CDR3 nucleotides are TGCAGCGCCTCCTCAGGGGCCGGTGAGACCCAGTACTTC. Translation gives CSASSGAGETQYF.

The genes are TRBV20-1 and TRBJ2-3; unclear D gene. V lost 1 base, J lost 1 base, and 12 bases lay in between. Looked up from germline, CDR1 is DFQATT and CDR2 is SNEGSKA (reference sequence). This CDR3 contains 15 residues. CDR3 nucleotide sequence: TGCAGTGCTAGAGTGCGGCCAGCCGGCACAGATACGCAGTATTTT. It specifies CSARVRPAGTDTQYF.

This clonotype was seen a few times. The chain joins TRBV9 to TRBJ2-1, with D perhaps TRBD1 or TRBD2 (5 bases each). The CDR3 sequence is 14 residues long. V shed 1 base and J shed 8 bases, with 13 bases lying between them. Germline lookup yields CDR1 SGDLS and CDR2 YYNGEE. In nucleotides, the CDR3 is TGTGCCAGCAGCGTATGGGGGAGTGGCGATGAGCAGTTCTTC. It yields the protein CASSVWGSGDEQFF.

The chain joins TRBV25-1 to TRBJ1-1; D call uncertain. The CDR3 consists of 17 residues. Germline V CDR1 and CDR2: MGHDK, SYGVNS. V gave up 0 bases and J gave up 1 base, with 15 bases separating them. Written as DNA, the CDR3 is TGTGCCAGCAGTGAATACCCCCCGTCGCGGGGGAACACTGAAGCTTTCTTT. Translation gives CASSEYPPSRGNTEAFF.

This clonotype came up a few times. The V gene is TRBV27, the J gene TRBJ2-7; 11 bases agree with TRBD1. Trimming removed 3 bases from V and 0 bases from J; junction bases left unmatched: 4. The CDR3 length is 16 residues. Germline V lookup: CDR1 MNHEY, CDR2 SMNVEV (reference sequence). The CDR3 is CASSLAGTGGSYEQYF. The CDR3 bases are TGTGCCAGCAGTTTGGCCGGGACAGGGGGCTCCTACGAGCAGTACTTC.

The sample holds a few counts of this clonotype. The chain combines TRBV20-1 with TRBJ2-1; 9 positions match TRBD2. Per the germline V gene, CDR1 is DFQATT and CDR2 is SNEGSKA (reference sequence). The CDR3 has 13 residues. The J segment lost 7 bases and the V segment lost 2 bases, leaving 3 bases of the junction unmatched. This CDR3 reads CSARWTSVNEQFF. The CDR3 DNA sequence: TGCAGTGCTAGATGGACTAGCGTAAATGAGCAGTTCTTC.

V gene TRBV7-9 combines with J gene TRBJ2-3; 9 nucleotides align to TRBD2. CDR1 and CDR2 from the germline V gene are SEHNR and FQNEAQ (reference sequence). V lost 10 bases, J lost 1 base, and 3 bases stayed unmatched. The CDR3 spans 13 residues. The CDR3 spells CAIEREGTDTQYF. CDR3 nucleotide sequence: TGTGCCATTGAGCGGGAGGGCACAGATACGCAGTATTTT. Full variable domain (missing parts from reference TRBV7-9 and TRBJ2-3): DTGVSQNPRHKITKRGQNVTFRCDPISEHNRLYWYRQTLGQGPEFLTYFQNEAQLEKSRLLSDRFSAERPKGSFSTLEIQRTEQGDSAMYLCAIEREGTDTQYFGPGTRLTVL.

This clonotype was seen a handful of times. This rearrangement joins TRBV7-6 to TRBJ2-2; D is ambiguous. Germline V gene sequence: CDR1 SGHVS, CDR2 FNYEAQ. V gave up 3 bases and J gave up 6 bases, with 8 bases separating them. The CDR3 has 13 amino acids. CDR3 amino acids: CASSFGVPGELFF. The CDR3 DNA reads as TGTGCCAGCAGCTTTGGGGTCCCCGGGGAGCTGTTTTTT.

This sequence joins TRBV11-2 and TRBJ1-1; 7 nucleotides agree with TRBD1. The junction had 12 bases not matched to a gene; V was cut back by 2 bases and J by 6 bases. Germline V gene sequence: CDR1 SGHAT, CDR2 FQNNGV. The CDR3 length is 16 residues. The DNA for the CDR3 is TGTGCCAGCAGCTTATGGGGACTCCAAGGGGGCTCTGAAGCTTTCTTT. Protein product: CASSLWGLQGGSEAFF.

This clonotype appeared a few times. The rearrangement links TRBV29-1 to TRBJ2-7; D is uncertain. CDR3 length: 13 residues. V was clipped by 1 base and J by 2 bases, with 9 bases between them. Germline V lookup: CDR1 SQVTM, CDR2 ANQGSEA. The CDR3 protein is CSVEGPSPYEQYF. CDR3 nucleotide sequence: TGCAGCGTTGAAGGTCCCAGTCCCTACGAGCAGTACTTC.

This clonotype was counted a few times. The V and J genes are TRBV5-1 and TRBJ2-1; TRBD2 agrees at 15 bases. Germline V gene data show CDR1 as SGHRS and CDR2 as YFSETQ. V shed 4 bases, J shed 9 bases, and the junction held 5 bases outside the gene matches. CDR3 length equals 15 residues. The CDR3 DNA is TGCGCCAGCAGCCTCGGGACTAGCGGGGGGAGTGAGCAGTTCTTC. It is translated as CASSLGTSGGSEQFF. The full variable domain, completed using reference TRBV5-1 and TRBJ2-1, is KAGVTQTPRYLIKTRGQQVTLSCSPISGHRSVSWYQQTPGQGLQFLFEYFSETQRNKGNFPGRFSGRQFSNSRSEMNVSTLELGDSALYLCASSLGTSGGSEQFFGPGTRLTVL.

There are many counts of this clonotype. This rearrangement joins TRBV5-1 to TRBJ1-2; the D is unclear. The V end lost 0 bases, the J end lost 0 bases, and 18 bases lay between the germline ends. The CDR3 length is 18 residues. From germline, CDR1 is SGHRS and CDR2 YFSETQ. The CDR3 spells CASSLVGETDISNYGYTF. In DNA form, the CDR3 reads TGCGCCAGCAGCTTGGTGGGTGAAACCGACATTTCTAACTATGGCTACACCTTC.

This clonotype showed up just once. The gene calls are TRBV7-6 and TRBJ2-7; 7 bases are shared with TRBD2. Germline V gene sequence: CDR1 SGHVS, CDR2 FNYEAQ. The CDR3 contains 12 residues. With V trimmed by 8 bases and J by 3 bases, 4 bases remained unmatched. The CDR3 region has the DNA TGTGCCAGCGCGGGAGCGGACTACGAGCAGTACTTC. Translating it yields CASAGADYEQYF. Full variable domain (remainder filled in from reference TRBV7-6 and TRBJ2-7): GAGVSQSPRYKVTKRGQDVALRCDPISGHVSLYWYRQALGQGPEFLTYFNYEAQQDKSGLPNDRFSAERPEGSISTLTIQRTEQRDSAMYRCASAGADYEQYFGPGTRLTVT.

This clonotype has just a few counts. The chain has TRBV12-3 or TRBV12-4 and TRBJ2-2; D might be TRBD2 (5 bases). V dropped 3 bases and J dropped 8 bases, with 19 bases sitting between them. The CDR3 loop spans 16 amino acids. The CDR3 loop is CASSLGPPAAGGELFF. CDR3 in DNA: TGTGCCAGCAGTTTGGGCCCTCCCGCTGCGGGTGGGGAGCTGTTTTTT.

The chain has TRBV15 and TRBJ2-1; a possible D gene is TRBD2 (6 bases). The CDR3 is made up of 16 amino acids. Germline CDR1 and CDR2: LNHNV and YYDKDF (reference sequence). V lost 4 bases and J 3 bases, leaving 16 bases between the germline ends. CDR3: CATSTAPGLDYNEQFF. As DNA, the CDR3 is TGTGCCACCAGCACCGCCCCGGGACTTGACTACAATGAGCAGTTCTTC. The full variable domain, with the rest looked up from reference TRBV15 and TRBJ2-1, is DAMVIQNPRYQVTQFGKPVTLSCSQTLNHNVMYWYQQKSSQAPKLLFHYYDKDFNNEADTPDNFQSRRPNTSFCFLDIRSPGLGDTAMYLCATSTAPGLDYNEQFFGPGTRLTVL.

The chain recombines TRBV9 with TRBJ2-5, with 7 bases matching TRBD2. The trim removed 0 bases at V and 2 bases at J, leaving 16 bases unmatched. The germline gives CDR1 SGDLS, CDR2 YYNGEE. This CDR3 has 19 residues. The DNA of the CDR3 is TGTGCCAGCAGCGTAGGACATCGAGGGGCTAGCGGTACTCAAGAGACCCAGTACTTC. This translates into CASSVGHRGASGTQETQYF.

The chain uses TRBV7-6 and TRBJ1-2; the D is unclear. Germline CDR1 SGHVS, CDR2 FNYEAQ. V dropped 4 bases and J dropped 0 bases, with 9 bases sitting between them. The CDR3 length is 14 residues. CDR3 coding DNA: TGTGCCAGCAGCTCAGAGGTGGCTAACTATGGCTACACCTTC. Translated, it gives CASSSEVANYGYTF. Combining the CDR3 with reference TRBV7-6 and TRBJ1-2 gives the whole variable domain GAGVSQSPRYKVTKRGQDVALRCDPISGHVSLYWYRQALGQGPEFLTYFNYEAQQDKSGLPNDRFSAERPEGSISTLTIQRTEQRDSAMYRCASSSEVANYGYTFGSGTRLTVV.

This clonotype was seen more than once but under ten times. The genes are TRBV4-2 and TRBJ2-7; 9 bases align to TRBD2. Germline V gene lookup returns CDR1 LGHNA and CDR2 YNFKEQ. The CDR3 consists of 16 residues. With V trimmed by 0 bases and J by 3 bases, 6 bases remained unmatched. Here the CDR3 reads CASSQESSGSFYEQYF. The CDR3 DNA sequence: TGTGCCAGCAGCCAAGAAAGTAGCGGGAGTTTCTACGAGCAGTACTTC.

This chain links TRBV13 with TRBJ2-1; maybe TRBD2 (7 bases). Deletions cut 5 bases from V and 8 bases from J, with 34 bases between. This CDR3 has 20 residues. Germline loops: CDR1 PRHDT, CDR2 FYEKMQ (reference sequence). The CDR3 is CASSQKPHDRPLAVGDEQFF. As DNA, the CDR3 is TGTGCCAGCAGCCAGAAGCCACATGACAGGCCGCTAGCGGTTGGGGATGAGCAGTTCTTC.